This TCR beta chain was captured in a study of T cell responses to AZD1222 COVID-19 vaccine. Study observations and caveats: Nearly half of spike-specific TCRs reportedly target variant regions that are unmutated in the B.1.351 and B.1.1.7 variants. Among the donors, most were white British and more were female, and clonal diversity was possibly underestimated. The number of AZD1222 recipients seropositive at baseline was only 6 or 7.

Researchers grouped second doses given at about 4 or about 12 weeks into one pool. Per the germline V gene, CDR1 is MNHEY and CDR2 is SVGAGI. CDR3 length: 13 amino acids. Trimming removed 1 base from V and 4 bases from J, with 6 bases in between. Clones were sequenced by immunoSEQ multiplex PCR, and TCRdb holds only the in-frame ones, with some missing. Seen here are about 100,000 clones, just over 90% observed once, and the top ten hold 6.2%. For this clone: Its antigen remains unknown.

The source of this sequence is an adult who received the AZD1222 COVID-19 vaccine. Material: peripheral blood, obtained 28 days after the second AZD1222 dose. V and J are TRBV6-5 and TRBJ2-3; the D is unclear. The CDR3 coding sequence is TGTGCCAGCAGTTACTACCCCGCAGATACGCAGTATTTT. Translating gives CASSYYPADTQYF.